This record concerns one T cell receptor (beta chain) sequence. Its antigen is still unknown. One base away there is no much larger clone; base qualities are not given. The library was made by the immunoSEQ multiplex PCR assay. The multiplex PCR relied on a mix of 60 forward primers for TCR Vbeta segments and 13 reverse primers for TCR Jbeta segments. The CDR3 region of rearranged TCR beta genes was amplified from genomic DNA by a multiplex PCR assay. The amplified TCR beta libraries were sequenced on the Illumina HiSeq System as 87-base-pair reads. The paper's processing steps were these. In a later analysis, approximately 74 million unique TCR beta chains were counted across the roughly 610 repertoires, and roughly 10 million of these chains were shared by at least two donors. To remove PCR and sequencing errors, raw reads were error-corrected and collapsed into unique sequences using a nearest-neighbor algorithm that merged closely related sequences. CDR3 sequences were aligned to IMGT reference sequences to assign V, D and J gene segments. For a sequence to be retained, at least a six-nucleotide match to both a V gene segment and a J gene segment was required. Rearrangements were classified as productive when the CDR3 lacked stop codons and remained in frame with V and J, and all other rearrangements were classified as non-productive. CDR3 was defined by IMGT convention, running from the second conserved V-encoded cysteine to the conserved J-encoded phenylalanine. The earlier analysis of about 640 of the donors excluded any sequence lacking an unambiguous match to a single V gene segment. An earlier analysis of 587 of the donors classified V segments as functional when productive rearrangements were above 56.7% and as segregating when the standard deviation between donors was above 5%. A statistical classification framework was built to diagnose cytomegalovirus status from the catalog of TCR beta chain sequences. In a later analysis, TCR nucleotide sequences were compared against IMGT/GENE-DB human TR gene sequences so that V and J genes could be assigned. In a later analysis, CDR3 sequences and most-parsimonious VDJ recombination scenarios were assigned using the TCRdist pipeline. In a later analysis, each TCR beta chain was defined by its CDR3 amino acid sequence together with its V-gene family, and reads without a unique V-gene family were excluded. As a way to deal with suspected cross-contamination and a sequencing artifact, a later analysis dropped approximately 570 nucleotide sequences that were highly shared and had low generation probability. In a later analysis, a clonal expansion index was calculated for each public chain from normalized within-repertoire ranks of inferred template counts. In a later analysis, generation probabilities were computed with a VDJ recombination model fitted to out-of-frame rearrangements, and the resulting probabilities were checked against IGoR. In a later analysis, hypergeometric tests were used to score TCR-TCR, TCR-HLA and TCR-CMV co-occurrence, with a repertoire-size bias correction applied to TCR pairs. To estimate false discovery rates, a later analysis permuted the HLA or CMV assignments 20 times. In a later analysis, co-occurring TCRs were grouped using DBSCAN, with TCRdist sequence similarity added in when clustering inside HLA-allele-positive subsets. Repertoires with fewer than 30,000 or more than 120,000 public chains, plus five repertoires with anomalous nucleotide sharing, were excluded from co-occurrence clustering. TCRdb limited this immuneACCESS table to in-frame rearrangements with V and J called. A share of clones is missing; checked studies link under half to unresolved V genes, and the rest is unexplained. The V and J calls and clone size come from that table; D and trimming were worked out from the DNA. The sample table contains hundreds of thousands of clones; only one count was recorded for about 80% of them. Under 2% of the sample comes from the top ten.

This sample is drawn from a study of cytomegalovirus exposure and HLA in healthy donors (dated by TCRdb to about 2017). About the investigation overall: An earlier analysis of approximately 640 of the donors reported 250 to 300 Gb of sequence data and around 110 million unique TCR beta sequences from around 200 million T cells. Roughly 290 gigabases of sequencing data and around 80 million unique TCR sequences made up an early release that covered some 640 HLA-typed donors. Of the 398 genotyped donors, approximately 83% fell in the genetic ancestry cluster associated with self-reported Caucasian donors. The aim of the study was to test whether cataloging public T cell receptors could identify signatures of past pathogen exposure. Using immunosequencing, the study profiled T cell repertoires from about 610 subjects and related those repertoires to cytomegalovirus serostatus. In addition to the first cohort of hundreds of subjects, a separate validation cohort of 100 to 150 different subjects was used. High-throughput TCR immunosequencing, statistical association of individual TCRs with disease status, and machine learning were combined to predict cytomegalovirus infection status. In a later analysis, previously published TCR beta repertoires from several hundred donors were re-analyzed and high-resolution HLA genotyping was added so that TCR occurrence patterns could be studied. In the later analysis, no new phenotypic data were used to find candidate immune exposures; instead, reliance was placed on TCR beta sequences and their occurrence across donors. To decide whether each TCR beta V gene segment behaved as functional or pseudogenic, an earlier analysis of several hundred of the donors relied on high-throughput TCR beta sequencing. Alongside the repertoire data, information on donor age, sex, ethnicity and CMV serostatus was compiled. A later genetic analysis used genome-wide SNP genotypes for about 65% of the roughly 670 donors, treating that subset as a discovery cohort. All discovery cohort repertoires had been generated using a single sequencing platform. Both class I and class II loci were covered by HLA typing, at four-digit resolution. The number of typed donors differed by locus: about 620-640 for A, B, C, DRB1 and DQB1; 522 for DQA1; some 610 for DPA1; and 400 to 480 for DPB1. A few DR-DQ haplotypes were treated as single units for association and clustering because of strong linkage in the cohort. Among 398 genotyped donors of the cohort, an average of roughly 240,000 unique TCR beta nucleotide sequences were sequenced per donor, 15% to 20% of them non-productive. Broad study findings and their caveats: Cytomegalovirus status was reported to be diagnosed by the classifier with high specificity and sensitivity in both the original and validation cohorts. A later genetic analysis associated a missense DCLRE1C variant with V-gene and J-gene trimming of TCR beta chains, and an independent cohort replicated the association. The presence/absence analyses assumed that sequencing depth was roughly uniform across donors, and that assumption may not be true. Strong co-occurrence of HLA alleles, especially DR and DQ, made assigning TCR associations to individual alleles difficult. A later analysis found that HLA-associated TCR beta chains were more clonally expanded and had lower generation probabilities than equally common non-associated chains. Specific HLA alleles were associated with roughly 17,000 TCR beta sequences at a false discovery rate of 0.05 in a later analysis. Compared with the approximately 670-donor mean, donors in an Asian-associated ancestry cluster had fewer N-insertions in productive TCRs, according to a later genetic analysis. Because counts were too low, roughly 18 rarely observed V segments, including chromosome 9 orphons, were left out of the earlier analysis of 587 of the donors. The 87-base-pair reads could not distinguish some IMGT-functional V segments, including TRBV6-2 and TRBV6-3, so those segments were excluded. Broadly in line with IMGT annotations, most TCR beta V segments showed up in productive rearrangements about 87% or about 30% of the time in an earlier analysis of about 500 of the donors. In vitro tests confirmed that three of the cytomegalovirus-associated TCR beta chains recognize cytomegalovirus antigens. The study listed 164 TCR beta chains as associated with cytomegalovirus. A later analysis found that most CMV-associated TCR beta chains appeared HLA-restricted, with HLA associations seemingly driven largely by CMV exposure. Because some donors lacked HLA typing at each locus, the association tests relied only on the typed subset. A cluster of highly shared sequence variants was judged likely to be a technical artifact of the sequencing pipeline. According to a later analysis, parvovirus B19, influenza, CMV and Epstein-Barr virus appeared linked to several top co-occurrence clusters. Most TCR sequences were seen in very few donors, while some public TCRs were found in many individuals. A further reported finding was that TCR beta sequences accurately predicted the HLA-A and HLA-B alleles for most subjects in the first cohort. Immune exposure information for the cohort was limited to CMV serostatus. The authors suggested that the approach could potentially be extended to other disease states and immunological phenotypes. The cohort was sequenced for TCR beta chains only, and without alpha or paired-chain data the features that could be detected were limited. According to a later analysis, TCR association rates differed among HLA loci, with DRB1 alleles showing the most associated TCRs and HLA-C alleles showing the fewest. Linkage disequilibrium might explain the correlated functional status among segregating V segments, but an unknown experimental factor could not be ruled out.

In total, approximately 610 healthy bone marrow donors made up the cohort. Cohort members were all nominally healthy when sampled, although unrecorded immune exposures were likely present. The donor tested CMV seronegative, placing the donor among the 350 or so seronegative members of the cohort. Each donor provided a peripheral blood sample, and peripheral blood mononuclear cells were used for TCR beta sequencing. Genomic DNA was extracted from the blood cell samples with the Qiagen DNeasy Blood Extraction Kit. In the germline V gene, CDR1 corresponds to MDHEN and CDR2 to SYDVKM. The CDR3 starts with the cysteine, ends with the phenylalanine, and has 17 residues. Only the CDR3 DNA is retained, 51 bases long and in frame from the first base. V loses 1 base at its end and J loses 8 bases; junction bases beyond the gene matches: 11.

Sequencing was carried out using PBMCs. The sequence links TRBV28 to TRBJ1-4; a stretch of 9 junction bases matches TRBD1. The sequence derives from a man aged 18-30 years in good health and CMV-seronegative. This receptor carries the CDR3 CASSLSPGQGLSEKLFF. The DNA sequence reads TGTGCCAGCAGTTTATCTCCGGGACAGGGTTTATCGGAAAAACTGTTTTTT. Joined to the reference TRBV28 and TRBJ1-4 proteins, this CDR3 gives the full variable domain: DVKVTQSSRYLVKRTGEKVFLECVQDMDHENMFWYRQDPGLGLRLIYFSYDVKMKEKGDIPEGYSVSREKKERFSLILESASTNQTSMYLCASSLSPGQGLSEKLFFGSGTQLSVL.